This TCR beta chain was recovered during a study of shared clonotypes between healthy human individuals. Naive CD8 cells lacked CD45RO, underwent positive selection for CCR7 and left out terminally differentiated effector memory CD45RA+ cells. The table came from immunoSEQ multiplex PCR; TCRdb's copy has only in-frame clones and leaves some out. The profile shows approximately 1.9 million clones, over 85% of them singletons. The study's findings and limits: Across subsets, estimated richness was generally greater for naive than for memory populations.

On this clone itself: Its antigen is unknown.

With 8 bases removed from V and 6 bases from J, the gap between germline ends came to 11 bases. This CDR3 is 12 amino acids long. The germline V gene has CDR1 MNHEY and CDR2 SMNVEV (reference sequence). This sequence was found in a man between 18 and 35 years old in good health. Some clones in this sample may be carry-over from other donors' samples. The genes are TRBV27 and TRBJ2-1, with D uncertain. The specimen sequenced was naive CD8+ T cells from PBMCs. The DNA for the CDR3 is TGTGCCAGCGGGCCCCCCCCCAATGAGCAGTTCTTC. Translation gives CASGPPPNEQFF.